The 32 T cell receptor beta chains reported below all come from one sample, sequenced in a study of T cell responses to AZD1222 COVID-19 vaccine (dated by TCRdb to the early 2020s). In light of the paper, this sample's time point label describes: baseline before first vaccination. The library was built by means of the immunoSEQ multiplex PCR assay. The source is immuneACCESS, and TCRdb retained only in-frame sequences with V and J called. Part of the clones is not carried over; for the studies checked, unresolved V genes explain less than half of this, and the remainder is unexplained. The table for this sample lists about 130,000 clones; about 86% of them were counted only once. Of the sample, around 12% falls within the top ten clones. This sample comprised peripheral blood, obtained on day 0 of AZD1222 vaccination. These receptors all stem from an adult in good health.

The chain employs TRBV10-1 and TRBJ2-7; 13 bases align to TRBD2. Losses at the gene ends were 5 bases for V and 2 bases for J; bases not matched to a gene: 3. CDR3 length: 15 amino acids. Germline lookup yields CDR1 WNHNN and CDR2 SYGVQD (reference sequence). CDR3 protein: CASSSGTSGTYEQYF. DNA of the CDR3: TGCGCCAGCAGTTCCGGGACTAGCGGGACCTACGAGCAGTACTTC.

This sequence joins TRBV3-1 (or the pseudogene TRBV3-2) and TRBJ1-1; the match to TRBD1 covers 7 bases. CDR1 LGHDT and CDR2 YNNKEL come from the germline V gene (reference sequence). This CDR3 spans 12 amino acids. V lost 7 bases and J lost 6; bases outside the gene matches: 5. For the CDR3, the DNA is TGTGCCAGCACGACAGGGTCCGCTGAAGCTTTCTTT. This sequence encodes CASTTGSAEAFF.

The DNA of the CDR3 is TGCACCAGCACTTCGACAGGGAAGGGCGAAGCTTTCTTT. Translation: CTSTSTGKGEAFF. V gene TRBV1 combines with J gene TRBJ1-1; the table's D call, TRBD1, was not checked against the DNA. TRBV1 is a documented pseudogene. The CDR3 is 13 residues long.

CDR3 sequence: CASSVVGDPDDTQYF. The CDR3 bases are TGTGCCAGCAGCGTGGTGGGGGACCCAGACGATACGCAGTATTTT. The chain joins TRBV9 to TRBJ2-3; D may match TRBD1 or TRBD2 (5 bases each). Germline V gene lookup returns CDR1 SGDLS and CDR2 YYNGEE. CDR3 length equals 15 residues. V lost 2 bases to trimming and J lost 6 bases, with 16 bases between them.

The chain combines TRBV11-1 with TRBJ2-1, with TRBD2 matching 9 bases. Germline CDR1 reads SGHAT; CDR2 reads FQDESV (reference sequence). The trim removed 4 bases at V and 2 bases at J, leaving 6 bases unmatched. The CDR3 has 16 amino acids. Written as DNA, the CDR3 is TGTGCCAGCAGCTCGGTTGCGGGAGGGCCCTACAATGAGCAGTTCTTC. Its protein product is CASSSVAGGPYNEQFF. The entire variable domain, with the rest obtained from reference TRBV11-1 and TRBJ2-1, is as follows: EAEVAQSPRYKITEKSQAVAFWCDPISGHATLYWYRQILGQGPELLVQFQDESVVDDSQLPKDRFSAERLKGVDSTLKIQPAELGDSAMYLCASSSVAGGPYNEQFFGPGTRLTVL.

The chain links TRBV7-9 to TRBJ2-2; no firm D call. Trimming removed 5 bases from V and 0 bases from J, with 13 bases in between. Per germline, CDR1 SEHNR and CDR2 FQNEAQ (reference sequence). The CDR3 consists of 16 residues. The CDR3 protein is CASSQVFETNTGELFF. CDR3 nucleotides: TGTGCCAGCAGCCAAGTGTTTGAGACGAACACCGGGGAGCTGTTTTTT.

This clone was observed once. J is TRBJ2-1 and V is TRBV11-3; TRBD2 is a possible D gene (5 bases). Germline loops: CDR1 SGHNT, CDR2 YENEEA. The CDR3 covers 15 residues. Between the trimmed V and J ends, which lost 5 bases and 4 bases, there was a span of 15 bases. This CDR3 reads CASSPRFSVYNEQFF. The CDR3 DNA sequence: TGTGCCAGCAGCCCCCGGTTTAGCGTATACAATGAGCAGTTCTTC.

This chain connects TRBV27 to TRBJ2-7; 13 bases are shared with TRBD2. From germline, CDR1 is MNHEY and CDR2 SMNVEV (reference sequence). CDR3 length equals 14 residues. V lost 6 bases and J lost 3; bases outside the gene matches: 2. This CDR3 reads CASSGLAGDYEQYF. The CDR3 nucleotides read TGTGCCAGCAGCGGACTAGCGGGAGACTACGAGCAGTACTTC.

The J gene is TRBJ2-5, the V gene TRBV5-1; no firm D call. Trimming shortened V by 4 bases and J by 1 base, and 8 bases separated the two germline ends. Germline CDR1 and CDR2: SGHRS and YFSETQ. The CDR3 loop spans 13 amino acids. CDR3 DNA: TGCGCCAGCAGCGTAGGCCGCCAAGAGACCCAGTACTTC. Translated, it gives CASSVGRQETQYF.

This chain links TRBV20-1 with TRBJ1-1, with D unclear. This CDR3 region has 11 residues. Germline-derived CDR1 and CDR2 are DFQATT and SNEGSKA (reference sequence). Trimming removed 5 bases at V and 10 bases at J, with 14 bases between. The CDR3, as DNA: TGCAGTGCTGTTGAGGCGGTCGTAGCTTTCTTT. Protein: CSAVEAVVAFF.

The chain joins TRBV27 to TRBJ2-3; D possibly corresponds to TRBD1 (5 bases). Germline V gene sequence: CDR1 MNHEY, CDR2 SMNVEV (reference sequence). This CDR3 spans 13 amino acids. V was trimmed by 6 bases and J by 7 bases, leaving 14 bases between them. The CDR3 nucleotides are TGTGCCAGCAGCCTAGGGGAAATGAATACGCAGTATTTT. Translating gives CASSLGEMNTQYF.

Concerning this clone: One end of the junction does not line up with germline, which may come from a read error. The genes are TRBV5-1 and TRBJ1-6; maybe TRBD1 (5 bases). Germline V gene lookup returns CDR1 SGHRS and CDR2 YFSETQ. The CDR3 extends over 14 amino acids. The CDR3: CASSANSDTSSLHF. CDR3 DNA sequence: TGCGCCAGCAGCGCGAACTCGGACACTTCATCCCTCCACTTT.

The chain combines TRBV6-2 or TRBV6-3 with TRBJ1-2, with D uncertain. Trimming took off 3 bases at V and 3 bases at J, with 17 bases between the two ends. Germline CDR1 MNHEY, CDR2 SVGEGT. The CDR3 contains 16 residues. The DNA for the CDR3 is TGTGCCAGCAGTTATGACCGGAAAAATCAGCACTATGGCTACACCTTC. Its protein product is CASSYDRKNQHYGYTF.

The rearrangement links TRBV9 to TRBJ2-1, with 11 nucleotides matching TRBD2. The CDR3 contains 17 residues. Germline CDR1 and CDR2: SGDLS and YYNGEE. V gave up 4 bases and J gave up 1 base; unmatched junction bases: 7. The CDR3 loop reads CASSPRLAGGSYNEQFF. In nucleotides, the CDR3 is TGTGCCAGCAGCCCTCGTCTAGCGGGAGGTTCCTACAATGAGCAGTTCTTC.

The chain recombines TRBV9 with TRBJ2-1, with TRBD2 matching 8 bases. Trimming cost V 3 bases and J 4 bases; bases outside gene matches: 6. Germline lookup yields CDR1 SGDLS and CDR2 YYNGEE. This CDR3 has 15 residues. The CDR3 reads CASSGNSGNYNEQFF. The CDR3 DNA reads TGTGCCAGCAGCGGGAATAGCGGGAATTACAATGAGCAGTTCTTC.

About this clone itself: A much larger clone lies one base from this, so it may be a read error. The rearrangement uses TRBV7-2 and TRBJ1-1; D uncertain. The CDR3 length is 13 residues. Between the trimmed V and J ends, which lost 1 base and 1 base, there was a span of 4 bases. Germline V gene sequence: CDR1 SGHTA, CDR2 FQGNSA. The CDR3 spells CASSLEGNTEAFF. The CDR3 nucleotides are TGTGCCAGCAGCTTAGAAGGGAACACTGAAGCTTTCTTT. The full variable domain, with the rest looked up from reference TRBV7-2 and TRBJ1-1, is GAGVSQSPSNKVTEKGKDVELRCDPISGHTALYWYRQSLGQGLEFLIYFQGNSAPDKSGLPSDRFSAERTGGSVSTLTIQRTQQEDSAVYLCASSLEGNTEAFFGQGTRLTVV.

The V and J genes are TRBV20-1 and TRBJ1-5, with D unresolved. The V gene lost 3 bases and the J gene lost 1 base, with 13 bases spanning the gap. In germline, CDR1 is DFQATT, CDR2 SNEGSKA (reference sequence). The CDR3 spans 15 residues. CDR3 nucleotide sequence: TGCAGTGCTAGTTCGGGATCTCGGAGCAATCAGCCCCAGCATTTT. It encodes CSASSGSRSNQPQHF.

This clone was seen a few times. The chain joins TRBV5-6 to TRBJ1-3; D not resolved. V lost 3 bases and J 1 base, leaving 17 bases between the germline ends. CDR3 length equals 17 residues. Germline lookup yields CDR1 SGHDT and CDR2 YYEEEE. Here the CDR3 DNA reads TGTGCCAGCAGCTCGCCCAGGCAGAGAATTTCTGGAAACACCATATATTTT. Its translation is CASSSPRQRISGNTIYF.

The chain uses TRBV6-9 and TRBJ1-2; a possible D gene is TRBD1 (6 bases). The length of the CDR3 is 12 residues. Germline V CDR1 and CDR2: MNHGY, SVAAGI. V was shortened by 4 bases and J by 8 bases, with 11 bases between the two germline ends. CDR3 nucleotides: TGTGCCAGCAGTTCGCAGGGGCAAGGCTACACCTTC. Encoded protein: CASSSQGQGYTF.

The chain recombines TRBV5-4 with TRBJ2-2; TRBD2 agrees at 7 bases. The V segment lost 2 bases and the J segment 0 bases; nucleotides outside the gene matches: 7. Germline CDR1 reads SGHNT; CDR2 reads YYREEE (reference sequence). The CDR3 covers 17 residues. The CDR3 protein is CASSLGFAGANTGELFF. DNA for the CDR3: TGTGCCAGCAGCTTAGGTTTCGCGGGAGCGAACACCGGGGAGCTGTTTTTT.

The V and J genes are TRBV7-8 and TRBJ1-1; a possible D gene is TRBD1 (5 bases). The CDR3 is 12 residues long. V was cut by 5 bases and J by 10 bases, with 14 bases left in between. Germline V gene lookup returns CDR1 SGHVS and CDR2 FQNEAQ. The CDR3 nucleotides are TGTGCCAGCAGCCTGAGAACAGGAGTAGCTTTCTTT. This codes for CASSLRTGVAFF.

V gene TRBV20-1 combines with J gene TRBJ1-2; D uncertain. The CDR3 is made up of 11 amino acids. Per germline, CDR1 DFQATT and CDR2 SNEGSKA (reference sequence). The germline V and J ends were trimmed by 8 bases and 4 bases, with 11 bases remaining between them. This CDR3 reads CSPVGRYGYTF. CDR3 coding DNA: TGCAGTCCCGTGGGCCGCTATGGCTACACCTTC.

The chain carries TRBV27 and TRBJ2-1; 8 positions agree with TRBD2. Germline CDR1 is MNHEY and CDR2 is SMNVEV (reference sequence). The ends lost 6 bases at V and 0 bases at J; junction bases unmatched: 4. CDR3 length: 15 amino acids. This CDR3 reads CASRRTSGSYNEQFF. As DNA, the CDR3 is TGTGCCAGCAGACGAACTAGCGGCTCCTACAATGAGCAGTTCTTC.

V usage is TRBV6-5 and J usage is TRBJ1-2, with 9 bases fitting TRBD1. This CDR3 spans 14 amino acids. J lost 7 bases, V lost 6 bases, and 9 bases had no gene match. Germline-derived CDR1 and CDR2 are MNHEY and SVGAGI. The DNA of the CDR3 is TGTGCCAGCAGCTTACAGGGGGCAGTCACTGGCTACACCTTC. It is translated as CASSLQGAVTGYTF.

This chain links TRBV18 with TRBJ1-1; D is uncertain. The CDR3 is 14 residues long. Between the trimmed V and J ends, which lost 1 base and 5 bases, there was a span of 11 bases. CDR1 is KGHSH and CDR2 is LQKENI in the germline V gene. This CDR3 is CASSPLDLPTEAFF. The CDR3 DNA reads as TGTGCCAGCTCACCACTCGACCTCCCGACTGAAGCTTTCTTT.

The CDR3 region is CASSVGMKEQFF. The CDR3 bases are TGTGCCAGCAGCGTAGGGATGAAGGAGCAGTTCTTC. The chain recombines TRBV9 with TRBJ2-1, with D uncertain. CDR1 SGDLS and CDR2 YYNGEE come from the germline V gene. The V and J ends lost 0 bases and 10 bases respectively, with 8 bases between them. This CDR3 is built from 12 residues. Drawing the rest from reference TRBV9 and TRBJ2-1, the complete variable domain is DSGVTQTPKHLITATGQRVTLRCSPRSGDLSVYWYQQSLDQGLQFLIQYYNGEERAKGNILERFSAQQFPDLHSELNLSSLELGDSALYFCASSVGMKEQFFGPGTRLTVL.

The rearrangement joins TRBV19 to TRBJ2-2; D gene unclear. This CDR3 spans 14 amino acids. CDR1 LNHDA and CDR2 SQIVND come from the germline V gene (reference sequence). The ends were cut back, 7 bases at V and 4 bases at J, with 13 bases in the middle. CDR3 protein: CASIKGRGTGELFF. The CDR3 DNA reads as TGTGCCAGTATAAAGGGCAGAGGCACCGGGGAGCTGTTTTTT.

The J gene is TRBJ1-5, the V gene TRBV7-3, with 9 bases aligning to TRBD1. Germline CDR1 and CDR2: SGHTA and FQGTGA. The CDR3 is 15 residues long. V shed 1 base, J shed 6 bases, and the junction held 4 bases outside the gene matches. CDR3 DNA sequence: TGTGCCAGCAGCTTAATTCCGGGACAGGGTCAGCCCCAGCATTTT. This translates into CASSLIPGQGQPQHF.

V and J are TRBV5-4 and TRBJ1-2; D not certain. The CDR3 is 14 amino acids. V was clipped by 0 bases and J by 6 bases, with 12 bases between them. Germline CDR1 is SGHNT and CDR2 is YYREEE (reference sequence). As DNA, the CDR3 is TGTGCCAGCAGCTTGGAATCCGTGGGGAATGGCTACACCTTC. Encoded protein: CASSLESVGNGYTF.

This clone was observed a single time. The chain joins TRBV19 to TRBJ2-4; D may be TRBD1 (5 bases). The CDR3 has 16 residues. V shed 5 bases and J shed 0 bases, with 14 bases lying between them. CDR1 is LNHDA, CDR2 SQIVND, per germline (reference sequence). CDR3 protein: CASSVQGVLAKNIQYF. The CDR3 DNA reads TGTGCCAGTAGTGTTCAAGGGGTTCTAGCCAAAAACATTCAGTACTTC.

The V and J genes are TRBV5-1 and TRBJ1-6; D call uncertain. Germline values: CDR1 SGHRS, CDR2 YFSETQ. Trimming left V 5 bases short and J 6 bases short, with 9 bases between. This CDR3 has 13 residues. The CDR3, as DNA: TGCGCCAGCAGGGACCGATTTAATTCACCCCTCCACTTT. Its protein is CASRDRFNSPLHF.

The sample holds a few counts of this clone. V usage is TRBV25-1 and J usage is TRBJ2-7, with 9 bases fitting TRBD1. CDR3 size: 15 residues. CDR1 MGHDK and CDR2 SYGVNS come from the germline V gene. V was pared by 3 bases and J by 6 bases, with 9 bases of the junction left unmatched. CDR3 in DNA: TGTGCCAGCAGTGACCGGGACAGGGAAATCGGCGAGCAGTACTTC. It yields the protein CASSDRDREIGEQYF.